Listed here is a single TCR beta chain. What it binds is unknown. The CDR3 spans 14 residues. Trimming cost V 7 bases and J 6 bases; bases outside gene matches: 8. TCRdb recomputed calls from the reads with MiXCR, one row per CDR3 protein. The sample yields some 700,000 distinct CDR3 sequences, around 32% seen once. This record belongs to a study of T cell repertoires in cytomegalovirus infection. This clonotype was sampled from a human donor in good health (CMV status not recorded). Some clones in this sample may be carry-over from other donors' samples. The chain joins TRBV12-3 or TRBV12-4 to TRBJ1-4; 7 nucleotides line up with TRBD1. The sample here was cultured PBMCs, taken from culture after CMV antigen stimulation. CDR3 sequence reads: CASTPTGKDEKLFF. CDR3 nucleotide sequence: TGTGCCAGCACTCCGACAGGGAAGGATGAAAAACTGTTTTTT.